These 7 T cell receptor beta chains were all obtained from the same sample, sequenced in a study of blood T cell repertoires in COVID-19 (TCRdb year 2020). The library came from the immunoSEQ multiplex PCR assay. The immuneACCESS repertoire file appears here via TCRdb, limited to in-frame rearrangements. These files lack a portion of the clones; in checked studies, under half of the deficit traces to unresolved V genes, and the cause of the others is not known. Here the sample has a few hundred thousand clones; about 85% occur a single time. Roughly 1.7% of the sample lies in the top ten. Sequenced material: peripheral blood. The receptors come from a man between 65 and 85 years old with acute or convalescent COVID-19.

The chain carries TRBV19 and TRBJ1-1; 7 positions agree with TRBD1. There are 13 residues in the CDR3. CDR1 and CDR2 (germline): LNHDA, SQIVND (reference sequence). V was pared by 5 bases and J by 4 bases, with 4 bases of the junction left unmatched. The CDR3 region has the DNA TGTGCCAGTAGTTTCAGGACAGGCACTGAAGCTTTCTTT. It is translated as CASSFRTGTEAFF. The full variable domain, with the rest looked up from reference TRBV19 and TRBJ1-1, is DGGITQSPKYLFRKEGQNVTLSCEQNLNHDAMYWYRQDPGQGLRLIYYSQIVNDFQKGDIAEGYSVSREKKESFPLTVTSAQKNPTAFYLCASSFRTGTEAFFGQGTRLTVV.

The rearrangement uses TRBV24-1 and TRBJ1-5; D possibly corresponds to TRBD1 (5 bases). The germline V gene encodes CDR1 KGHDR and CDR2 SFDVKD. This CDR3 comprises 13 residues. Trimming took off 2 bases at V and 9 bases at J, with 10 bases between the two ends. CDR3 in amino acids: CATSDWAQGPQHF. CDR3 bases: TGTGCCACCAGTGATTGGGCGCAGGGGCCCCAGCATTTT.

V gene TRBV7-9 combines with J gene TRBJ2-5; TRBD2 matches at 7 bases. Germline CDR1 reads SEHNR; CDR2 reads FQNEAQ (reference sequence). V shed 5 bases, J shed 5 bases, and the junction held 8 bases outside the gene matches. The CDR3 length is 14 residues. The CDR3 here is CASSLRAGEETQYF. The CDR3 region has the DNA TGTGCCAGCAGCCTGAGGGCGGGAGAGGAGACCCAGTACTTC.

The chain couples TRBV11-1 to TRBJ1-2; D is uncertain. Germline V gene data show CDR1 as SGHAT and CDR2 as FQDESV (reference sequence). Trimming shortened V by 5 bases and J by 5 bases, and 9 bases separated the two germline ends. This CDR3 spans 12 amino acids. CDR3 nucleotides: TGTGCCAGCAGCCCGGGATTTTATGGCTACACCTTC. Its protein is CASSPGFYGYTF.

The chain employs TRBV7-9 and TRBJ1-5; 11 nucleotides agree with TRBD1. The CDR3 contains 14 residues. The V segment lost 3 bases and the J segment 9 bases; nucleotides outside the gene matches: 4. Germline V gives CDR1 SEHNR, CDR2 FQNEAQ (reference sequence). The CDR3 DNA reads TGTGCCAGCAGCTTGGGACAGGGGGTCGGGCCCCAGCATTTT. As protein: CASSLGQGVGPQHF.

This clone was seen once. The chain recombines TRBV28 with TRBJ2-7; 8 bases agree with TRBD2. Unmatched junction bases numbered 10, after V lost 5 bases and J lost 4 bases. CDR3 length equals 15 residues. Germline V gene lookup returns CDR1 MDHEN and CDR2 SYDVKM. The CDR3 bases are TGTGCCAGCAGTAGGGCCAAAGCGGGAGCTTACGAGCAGTACTTC. Translating it yields CASSRAKAGAYEQYF.

This clone was recorded a few times. The gene calls are TRBV7-3 and TRBJ1-1; TRBD1 is a possible D gene (5 bases). Trimming stripped 4 bases from V and 3 bases from J, with 18 bases between. Germline assignment: CDR1 SGHTA and CDR2 FQGTGA. This CDR3 spans 16 amino acids. The CDR3 nucleotides read TGTGCCAGCAGCTCACGGACACAGGCGCGATACACTGAAGCTTTCTTT. Its protein is CASSSRTQARYTEAFF.